This T cell receptor (beta chain) was profiled in a study of CD8+ T cells in alopecia areata. Germline CDR1 PRHDT, CDR2 FYEKMQ (reference sequence). Trimming cost V 2 bases and J 1 base, with 7 bases left between them. This CDR3 is built from 14 residues. Following RNA extraction, reverse transcription yielded cDNA that acted as the sequencing template. Only in-frame clones appear in the TCRdb table, and some are missing; sequencing was by immunoSEQ multiplex PCR. The table includes 150,000 to 200,000 clones, roughly 50% detected once. This sample's treatment: oral pan-JAK inhibitor, 5-10 mg twice daily.

The chain recombines TRBV13 with TRBJ2-3; D not resolved. The material was CD8+ T cells sorted from blood, obtained at week 24, from a patient treated with tofacitinib. This sequence originates from a human donor with alopecia areata. The chain's CDR3 is CASSLYQGTDTQYF. CDR3 DNA sequence: TGTGCCAGCAGCTTATACCAGGGCACAGATACGCAGTATTTT.